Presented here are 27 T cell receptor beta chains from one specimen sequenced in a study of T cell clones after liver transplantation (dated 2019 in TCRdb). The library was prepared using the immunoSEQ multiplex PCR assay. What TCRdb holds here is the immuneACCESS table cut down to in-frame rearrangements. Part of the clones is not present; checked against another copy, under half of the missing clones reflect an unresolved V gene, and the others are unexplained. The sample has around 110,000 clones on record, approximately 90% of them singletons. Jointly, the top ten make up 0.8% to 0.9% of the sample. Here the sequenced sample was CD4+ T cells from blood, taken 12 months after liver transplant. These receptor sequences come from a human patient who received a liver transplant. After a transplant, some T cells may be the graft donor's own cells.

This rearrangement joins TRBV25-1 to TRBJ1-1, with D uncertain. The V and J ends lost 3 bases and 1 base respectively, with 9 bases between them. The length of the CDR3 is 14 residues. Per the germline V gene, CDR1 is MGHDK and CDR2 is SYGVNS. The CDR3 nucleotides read TGTGCCAGCAGTGATGACGGGAGGAACACTGAAGCTTTCTTT. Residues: CASSDDGRNTEAFF.

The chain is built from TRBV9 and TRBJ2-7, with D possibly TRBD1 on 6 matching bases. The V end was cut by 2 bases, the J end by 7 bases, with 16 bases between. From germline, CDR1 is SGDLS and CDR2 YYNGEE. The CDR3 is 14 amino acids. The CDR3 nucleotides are TGTGCCAGCAGCGTCGGCCCACAGGGCGGGGAGCAGTACTTC. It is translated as CASSVGPQGGEQYF.

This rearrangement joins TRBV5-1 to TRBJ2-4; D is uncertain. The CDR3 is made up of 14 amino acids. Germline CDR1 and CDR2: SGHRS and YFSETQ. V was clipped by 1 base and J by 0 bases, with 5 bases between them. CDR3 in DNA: TGCGCCAGCAGCTTGACGGTAGCCAAAAACATTCAGTACTTC. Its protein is CASSLTVAKNIQYF.

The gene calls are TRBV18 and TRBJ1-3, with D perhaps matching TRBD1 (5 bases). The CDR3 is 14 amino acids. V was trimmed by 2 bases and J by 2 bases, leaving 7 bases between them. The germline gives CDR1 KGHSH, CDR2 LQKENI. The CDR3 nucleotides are TGTGCCAGCTCACCAGGGGCCCCTGGAAACACCATATATTTT. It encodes CASSPGAPGNTIYF.

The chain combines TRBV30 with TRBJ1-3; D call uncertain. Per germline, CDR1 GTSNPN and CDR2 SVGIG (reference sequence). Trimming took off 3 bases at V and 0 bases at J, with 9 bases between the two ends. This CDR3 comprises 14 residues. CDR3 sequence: CAWRTDRSGNTIYF. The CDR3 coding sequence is TGTGCCTGGAGGACCGACCGCTCTGGAAACACCATATATTTT.

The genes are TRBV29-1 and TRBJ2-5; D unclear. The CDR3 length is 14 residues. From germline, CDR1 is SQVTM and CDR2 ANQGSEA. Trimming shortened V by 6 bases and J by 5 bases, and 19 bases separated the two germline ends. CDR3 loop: CSVVPGLGRETQYF. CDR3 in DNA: TGCAGCGTGGTACCGGGTCTAGGTCGGGAGACCCAGTACTTC.

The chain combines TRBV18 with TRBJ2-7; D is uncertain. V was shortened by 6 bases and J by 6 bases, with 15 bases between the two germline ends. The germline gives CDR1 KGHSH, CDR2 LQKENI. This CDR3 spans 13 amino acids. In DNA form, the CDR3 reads TGTGCCAGCTCCCCGGTAGAGGTTTCCGAGCAGTACTTC. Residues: CASSPVEVSEQYF.

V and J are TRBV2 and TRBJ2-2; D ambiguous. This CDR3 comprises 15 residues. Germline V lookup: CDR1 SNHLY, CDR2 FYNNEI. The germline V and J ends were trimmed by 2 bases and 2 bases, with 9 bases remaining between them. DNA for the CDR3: TGTGCCAGCAGTGAATTGGCCTCAAACACCGGGGAGCTGTTTTTT. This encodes CASSELASNTGELFF. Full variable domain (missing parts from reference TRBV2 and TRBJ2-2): EPEVTQTPSHQVTQMGQEVILRCVPISNHLYFYWYRQILGQKVEFLVSFYNNEISEKSEIFDDQFSVERPDGSNFTLKIRSTKLEDSAMYFCASSELASNTGELFFGEGSRLTVL.

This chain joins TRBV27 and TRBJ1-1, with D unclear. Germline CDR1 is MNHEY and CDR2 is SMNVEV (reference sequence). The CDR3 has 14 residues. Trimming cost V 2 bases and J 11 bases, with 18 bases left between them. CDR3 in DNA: TGTGCCAGCAGTTTAGTTGACTCAGGTTCGGCCGCTTTCTTT. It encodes CASSLVDSGSAAFF.

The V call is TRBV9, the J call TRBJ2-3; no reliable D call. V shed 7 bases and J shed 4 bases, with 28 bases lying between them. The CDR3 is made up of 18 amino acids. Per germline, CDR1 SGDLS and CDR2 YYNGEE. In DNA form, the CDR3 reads TGTGCCAGCTCCGTGGATGGTCGGCTTGTGGGATCAGCAGATACGCAGTATTTT. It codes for CASSVDGRLVGSADTQYF.

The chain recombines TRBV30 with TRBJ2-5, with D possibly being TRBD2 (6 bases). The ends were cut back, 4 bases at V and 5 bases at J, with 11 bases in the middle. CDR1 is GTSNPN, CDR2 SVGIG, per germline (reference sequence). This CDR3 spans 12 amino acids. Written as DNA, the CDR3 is TGTGCCTGGACGGCGGGGCCGGAGACCCAGTACTTC. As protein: CAWTAGPETQYF.

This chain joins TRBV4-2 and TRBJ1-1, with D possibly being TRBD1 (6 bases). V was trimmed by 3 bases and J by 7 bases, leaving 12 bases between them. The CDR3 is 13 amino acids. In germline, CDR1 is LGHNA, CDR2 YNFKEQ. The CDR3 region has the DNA TGTGCCAGCAGCCAGACTAGGGGGGGTGAAGCTTTCTTT. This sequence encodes CASSQTRGGEAFF.

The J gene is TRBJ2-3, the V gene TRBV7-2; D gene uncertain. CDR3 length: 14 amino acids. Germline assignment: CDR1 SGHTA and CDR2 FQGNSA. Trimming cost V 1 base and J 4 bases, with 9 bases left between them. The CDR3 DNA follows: TGTGCCAGCAGCTTAGACAGCCGGGCAGATACGCAGTATTTT. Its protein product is CASSLDSRADTQYF.

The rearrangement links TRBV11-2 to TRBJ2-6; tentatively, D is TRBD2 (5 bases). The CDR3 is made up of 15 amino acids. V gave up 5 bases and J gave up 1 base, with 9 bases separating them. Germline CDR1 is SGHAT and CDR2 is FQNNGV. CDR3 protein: CASSAGRSGANVLTF. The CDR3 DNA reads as TGTGCCAGCAGCGCGGGCCGGTCTGGGGCCAACGTCCTGACTTTC.

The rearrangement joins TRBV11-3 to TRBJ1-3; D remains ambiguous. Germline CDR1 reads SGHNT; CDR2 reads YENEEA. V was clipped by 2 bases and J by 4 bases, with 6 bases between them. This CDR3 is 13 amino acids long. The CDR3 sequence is CASSLFIGNTIYF. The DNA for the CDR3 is TGTGCCAGCAGCTTATTTATCGGAAACACCATATATTTT.

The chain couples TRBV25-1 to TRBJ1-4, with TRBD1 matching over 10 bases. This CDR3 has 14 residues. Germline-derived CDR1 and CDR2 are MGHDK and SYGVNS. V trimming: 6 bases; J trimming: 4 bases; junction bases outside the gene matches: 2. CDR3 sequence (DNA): TGTGCCAGCAGCAGGACAGGGGGTAATGAAAAACTGTTTTTT. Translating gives CASSRTGGNEKLFF.

The CDR3 spells CASSAQGSSYEQYF. In nucleotides, the CDR3 is TGTGCCAGCAGCGCCCAGGGGAGCTCCTACGAGCAGTACTTC. The chain uses TRBV9 and TRBJ2-7; maybe TRBD1 (6 bases). CDR3 length equals 14 residues. Germline CDR1 is SGDLS and CDR2 is YYNGEE. V was clipped by 3 bases and J by 0 bases, with 10 bases between them.

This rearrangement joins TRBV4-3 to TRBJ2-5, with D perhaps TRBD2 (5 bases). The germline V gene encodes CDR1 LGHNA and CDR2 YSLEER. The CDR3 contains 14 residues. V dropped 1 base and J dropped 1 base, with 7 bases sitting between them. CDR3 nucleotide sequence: TGCGCCAGCAGCCAAGTCGGAGGCCAAGAGACCCAGTACTTC. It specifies CASSQVGGQETQYF.

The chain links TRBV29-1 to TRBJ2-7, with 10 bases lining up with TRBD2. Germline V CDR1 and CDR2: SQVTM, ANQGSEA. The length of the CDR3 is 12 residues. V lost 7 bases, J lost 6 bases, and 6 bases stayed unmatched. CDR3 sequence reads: CSGASGSREQYF. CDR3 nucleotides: TGCAGCGGCGCTAGCGGGAGCCGCGAGCAGTACTTC.

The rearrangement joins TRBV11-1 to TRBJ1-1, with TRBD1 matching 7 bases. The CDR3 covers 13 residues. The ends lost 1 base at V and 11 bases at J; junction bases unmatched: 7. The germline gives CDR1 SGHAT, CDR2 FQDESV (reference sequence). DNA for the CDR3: TGTGCCAGCAGCTTAGGGAGGGGACAGACGGCTTTCTTT. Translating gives CASSLGRGQTAFF.

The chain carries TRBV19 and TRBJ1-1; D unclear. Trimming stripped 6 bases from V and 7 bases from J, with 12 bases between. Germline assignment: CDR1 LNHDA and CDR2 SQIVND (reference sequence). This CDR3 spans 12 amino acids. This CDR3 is CASSLPRNEAFF. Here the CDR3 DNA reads TGTGCCAGTAGCCTTCCGCGTAATGAAGCTTTCTTT.

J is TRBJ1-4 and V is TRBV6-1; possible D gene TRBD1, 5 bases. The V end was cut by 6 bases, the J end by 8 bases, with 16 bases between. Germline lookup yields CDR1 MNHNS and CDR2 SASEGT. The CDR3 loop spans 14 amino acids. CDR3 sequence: CASRRHLSGEKLFF. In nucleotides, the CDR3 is TGTGCCAGCAGACGACACCTCTCAGGGGAAAAACTGTTTTTT.

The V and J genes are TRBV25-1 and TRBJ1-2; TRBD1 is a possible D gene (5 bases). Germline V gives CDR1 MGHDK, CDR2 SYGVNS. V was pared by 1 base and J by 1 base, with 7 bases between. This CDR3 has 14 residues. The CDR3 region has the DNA TGTGCCAGCAGTGAATGGGGGGATAACTATGGCTACACCTTC. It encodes CASSEWGDNYGYTF.

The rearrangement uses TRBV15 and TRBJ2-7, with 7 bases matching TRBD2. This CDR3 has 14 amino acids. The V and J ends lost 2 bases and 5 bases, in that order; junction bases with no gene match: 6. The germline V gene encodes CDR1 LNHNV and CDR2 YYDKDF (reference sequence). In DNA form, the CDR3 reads TGTGCCACCAGCAGACGTGGACTAGGGGACGAGCAGTACTTC. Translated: CATSRRGLGDEQYF. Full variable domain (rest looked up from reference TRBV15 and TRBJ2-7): DAMVIQNPRYQVTQFGKPVTLSCSQTLNHNVMYWYQQKSSQAPKLLFHYYDKDFNNEADTPDNFQSRRPNTSFCFLDIRSPGLGDTAMYLCATSRRGLGDEQYFGPGTRLTVT.

CDR3 DNA: TGTGCCAGTAGTCTATTAGCGGGAGTGGGCCAGACCCAGTACTTC. It specifies CASSLLAGVGQTQYF. The chain is built from TRBV19 and TRBJ2-5; 9 bases agree with TRBD2. This CDR3 is built from 15 residues. V shed 5 bases and J 6 bases; nucleotides not matched to a gene: 10. Germline CDR1 reads LNHDA; CDR2 reads SQIVND (reference sequence).

For the CDR3, the DNA is TGTGCCAGCAGCTTAGGCGGGACAGGGAGAGAAAAACTGTTTTTT. Translation: CASSLGGTGREKLFF. J is TRBJ1-4 and V is TRBV5-8; the match to TRBD1 covers 9 bases. From germline, CDR1 is SGHTS and CDR2 YDEGEE. Unmatched junction bases numbered 7, after V lost 2 bases and J lost 8 bases. The CDR3 is 15 amino acids.

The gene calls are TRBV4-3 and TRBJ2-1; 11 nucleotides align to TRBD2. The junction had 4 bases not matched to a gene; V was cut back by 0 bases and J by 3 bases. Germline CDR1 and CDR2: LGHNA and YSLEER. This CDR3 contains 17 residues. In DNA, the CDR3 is TGCGCCAGCAGCCAAGAAGTCGGGACTAGCGGCTACAATGAGCAGTTCTTC. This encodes CASSQEVGTSGYNEQFF.